The entry below gives a single T cell receptor (beta chain) sequence along with its context. Its antigen is undetermined. This entry belongs to a study of T cells in localized non-small cell lung cancer. Findings of the study overall: Turning up in adjacent lung were a median roughly 62 of the top 100 tumor clones.

TCRdb keeps only in-frame clones here, not all; method: immunoSEQ multiplex PCR. The sample has fewer than 750 clones; around 24% are singletons. The source material was lung tumor tissue, sampled before any cancer treatment. This receptor was obtained from a woman aged 40-75 years with stage II squamous cell lung carcinoma.

The CDR3 sequence: CASSPVTRTDTQYF. The CDR3 DNA follows: TGTGCCAGCTCACCAGTGACTAGGACAGATACGCAGTATTTT. The rearrangement uses TRBV18 and TRBJ2-3, with a tentative D call TRBD2 (6 bases). Germline CDR1 KGHSH, CDR2 LQKENI. V lost 2 bases, J lost 3 bases, and 9 bases lay in between. CDR3 length equals 14 residues.